The 30 T cell receptor beta chains listed next were all sequenced from one sample in a study of T cell repertoires in cytomegalovirus infection. TCRdb independently ran MiXCR on the reads; one entry per CDR3 protein. This sample has around 250,000 distinct CDR3 sequences; about a sixth occur once, and the top ten carry around half. The specimen was CD8+ T cells from PBMCs. The receptors here all came from a human donor in good health (CMV status not recorded). Some clones in this sample may be carry-over from other donors' samples.

This clonotype was counted only a few times. The V and J genes are TRBV15 and TRBJ2-6; perhaps TRBD2 as D (6 bases). There are 17 residues in the CDR3. The ends were cut back, 4 bases at V and 1 base at J, with 14 bases in the middle. Germline V gives CDR1 LNHNV, CDR2 YYDKDF (reference sequence). The CDR3, as DNA: TGTGCCACCAGCACCCTCACGGGGGTTTCTGGGGCCAACGTCCTGACTTTC. This translates into CATSTLTGVSGANVLTF.

The chain joins TRBV20-1 to TRBJ2-7; tentative D call: TRBD2 (6 bases). This CDR3 spans 13 amino acids. Per germline, CDR1 DFQATT and CDR2 SNEGSKA (reference sequence). The V end lost 5 bases, the J end lost 1 base, and 12 bases lay between the germline ends. The CDR3 sequence is CSAVPGVSYEQYF. The CDR3, as DNA: TGCAGTGCTGTACCGGGAGTATCCTACGAGCAGTACTTC.

Many counts were recorded for this clonotype. The chain links TRBV7-9 to TRBJ2-5, with TRBD1 identical over 8 bases. CDR1 and CDR2 (germline): SEHNR, FQNEAQ (reference sequence). The CDR3 runs 15 residues. Unmatched junction bases numbered 4, after V lost 1 base and J lost 3 bases. CDR3 coding DNA: TGTGCCAGCAGCTTAGTGGCAGGGGGCAAAGAGACCCAGTACTTC. Its translation is CASSLVAGGKETQYF.

To note about this clonotype: This CDR3 fails to terminate in the conserved phenylalanine or tryptophan, so it likely reflects a read error. The chain uses TRBV27 and TRBJ2-4, with 7 nucleotides matching TRBD1. V lost 8 bases and J lost 8; bases outside the gene matches: 12. CDR3 length equals 14 residues. Germline values: CDR1 MNHEY, CDR2 SMNVEV (reference sequence). In DNA, the CDR3 is TGTGCCAGCTCTGCGGACAGGATGAGCGACATTCAGTACTAC. Translation: CASSADRMSDIQYY.

This clonotype showed up many times. The chain combines TRBV6-5 with TRBJ1-4; D is unresolved. Germline-derived CDR1 and CDR2 are MNHEY and SVGAGI. This CDR3 is built from 14 residues. V was trimmed by 2 bases and J by 4 bases, leaving 8 bases between them. The DNA for the CDR3 is TGTGCCAGCAGTTACGAGGGTAGTAATGAAAAACTGTTTTTT. This sequence encodes CASSYEGSNEKLFF.

In its sample, this clonotype was seen many times. V gene TRBV6-1 combines with J gene TRBJ1-1, with D uncertain. V shed 6 bases and J shed 5 bases, with 16 bases lying between them. Germline V gene lookup returns CDR1 MNHNS and CDR2 SASEGT. The CDR3 loop spans 14 amino acids. CDR3 in DNA: TGTGCCAGCAGGGAGGAGTTGGGGTGGACTGAAGCTTTCTTT. Its translation: CASREELGWTEAFF.

This clonotype came up many times. DNA for the CDR3: TGTGCCAGCAGCGGGCCGGGACGGCAAGAGACCCAGTACTTC. Its protein product is CASSGPGRQETQYF. The V call is TRBV7-2, the J call TRBJ2-5; D may correspond to TRBD1 or TRBD2 (5 bases each). The length of the CDR3 is 14 residues. Germline V CDR1 and CDR2: SGHTA, FQGNSA. V gave up 5 bases and J gave up 2 bases, with 12 bases separating them.

The chain links TRBV5-1 to TRBJ2-1; no clear D gene. Looked up from germline, CDR1 is SGHRS and CDR2 is YFSETQ. This CDR3 is built from 15 residues. V lost 0 bases to trimming and J lost 4 bases, with 11 bases between them. The chain's CDR3 is CASSLVSGRYNEQFF. Written as DNA, the CDR3 is TGCGCCAGCAGCTTGGTATCGGGCAGATACAATGAGCAGTTCTTC.

The rearrangement uses TRBV12-3 or TRBV12-4 and TRBJ1-4; 11 bases line up with TRBD1. CDR3 length equals 14 residues. Germline trimming cut 0 bases from V and 13 bases from J; bases unmatched to any gene: 4. The DNA of the CDR3 is TGTGCCAGCAGTTTAGCGGGGACAGGGGGACGACTGTTTTTT. It codes for CASSLAGTGGRLFF.

This clonotype came up a few times. V gene TRBV4-2 combines with J gene TRBJ2-7, with D uncertain. V was cut by 0 bases and J by 1 base, with 10 bases left in between. From germline, CDR1 is LGHNA and CDR2 YNFKEQ. The CDR3 runs to 15 residues. The CDR3 DNA is TGTGCCAGCAGCCAAGACGTTGACACGTCCTACGAGCAGTACTTC. Encoded protein: CASSQDVDTSYEQYF.

The J gene is TRBJ1-3, the V gene TRBV20-1, with 11 bases fitting TRBD1. CDR3 length: 17 amino acids. V lost 0 bases to trimming and J lost 0 bases; unmatched junction nucleotides: 4. Germline-derived CDR1 and CDR2 are DFQATT and SNEGSKA (reference sequence). CDR3 protein: CSARDRTGGVSGNTIYF. CDR3 sequence (DNA): TGCAGTGCTAGAGACCGGACAGGGGGCGTCTCTGGAAACACCATATATTTT.

This rearrangement joins TRBV2 to TRBJ1-2; D unclear. This CDR3 region has 15 residues. Germline V gene lookup returns CDR1 SNHLY and CDR2 FYNNEI. V gave up 1 base and J gave up 0 bases, with 9 bases separating them. The CDR3 coding sequence is TGTGCCAGCAGTGAAGGTGCAGGTCCTAACTATGGCTACACCTTC. Its protein is CASSEGAGPNYGYTF.

This chain joins TRBV12-3 or TRBV12-4 and TRBJ2-7; weak D call: TRBD1 (6 bases). The CDR3 consists of 15 residues. V was shortened by 6 bases and J by 2 bases, with 17 bases between the two germline ends. This CDR3 reads CASSLGVTGTYEQYF. The CDR3 nucleotides read TGTGCCAGCAGCCTAGGGGTCACAGGGACCTACGAGCAGTACTTC.

This clonotype was seen many times. The CDR3 sequence is CASSLGGAPGTQYF. In DNA, the CDR3 is TGTGCCAGCAGCTTAGGGGGCGCCCCGGGGACCCAGTACTTC. The chain couples TRBV7-8 to TRBJ2-5; D perhaps matches TRBD1 (5 bases). Trimming removed 1 base at V and 7 bases at J, with 13 bases between. The CDR3 length is 14 residues. Per the germline V gene, CDR1 is SGHVS and CDR2 is FQNEAQ.

This clonotype has more than one count but fewer than ten. V and J are TRBV27 and TRBJ2-7; no firm D call. V lost 4 bases and J lost 5, with 15 bases in between. Germline V gene sequence: CDR1 MNHEY, CDR2 SMNVEV (reference sequence). This CDR3 spans 14 amino acids. The CDR3 spells CASSWPGRLNEQYF. The DNA for the CDR3 is TGTGCCAGCAGTTGGCCTGGCAGGCTTAACGAGCAGTACTTC.

V and J are TRBV6-8 and TRBJ1-4; 7 positions match TRBD1. The CDR3 loop spans 15 amino acids. Germline V gives CDR1 MNHGY, CDR2 SAAAGT. The V gene end was trimmed by 8 bases and the J gene end by 8 bases; junction bases not matched to a gene: 14. The CDR3 here is CASSSRDREGEKLFF. The CDR3 DNA reads as TGTGCCAGCTCATCACGCGACAGGGAGGGAGAAAAACTGTTTTTT.

This clonotype was observed a few times. The rearrangement joins TRBV7-9 to TRBJ2-1, with D perhaps TRBD2 (5 bases). Per germline, CDR1 SEHNR and CDR2 FQNEAQ (reference sequence). The CDR3 is 16 amino acids. Trimming took 2 bases from V and 0 from J, leaving 11 bases between them. CDR3 protein: CASSLPAGNSYNEQFF. The CDR3 region has the DNA TGTGCCAGCAGCTTACCCGCCGGGAACTCCTACAATGAGCAGTTCTTC.

The chain joins TRBV12-3 or TRBV12-4 to TRBJ1-1; D is unresolved. V lost 3 bases and J 1 base, leaving 18 bases between the germline ends. The CDR3 consists of 17 residues. CDR3: CASSFSSAGWANTEAFF. The CDR3 coding sequence is TGTGCCAGCAGTTTCTCGTCAGCCGGTTGGGCGAACACTGAAGCTTTCTTT.

The V gene is TRBV11-2, the J gene TRBJ2-7; D is perhaps TRBD1 (5 bases). The CDR3 covers 19 residues. Germline lookup yields CDR1 SGHAT and CDR2 FQNNGV. V gave up 5 bases and J gave up 0 bases, with 26 bases separating them. In DNA form, the CDR3 reads TGTGCCAGCAGCCGCGTCCCCCCTTACAGGCCTCCCGGCTCCTACGAGCAGTACTTC. It codes for CASSRVPPYRPPGSYEQYF. Full variable domain (remainder filled in from reference TRBV11-2 and TRBJ2-7): EAGVAQSPRYKIIEKRQSVAFWCNPISGHATLYWYQQILGQGPKLLIQFQNNGVVDDSQLPKDRFSAERLKGVDSTLKIQPAKLEDSAVYLCASSRVPPYRPPGSYEQYFGPGTRLTVT.

This clonotype was counted many times. The genes are TRBV27 and TRBJ1-5; 8 bases agree with TRBD1. The germline V gene has CDR1 MNHEY and CDR2 SMNVEV (reference sequence). Trimming removed 4 bases from V and 1 base from J; junction bases left unmatched: 9. This CDR3 contains 17 residues. CDR3 nucleotides: TGTGCCAGCAGTTCAATGCAGGGGGCTTGGAGCAATCAGCCCCAGCATTTT. It encodes CASSSMQGAWSNQPQHF.

This clonotype came up many times. V usage is TRBV7-3 and J usage is TRBJ1-1; D gene uncertain. Germline assignment: CDR1 SGHTA and CDR2 FQGTGA. V dropped 9 bases and J dropped 1 base, with 18 bases sitting between them. CDR3 length: 15 amino acids. The CDR3 DNA reads TGTGCCAGAGGATTAGTGTACCGGAAGAACACTGAAGCTTTCTTT. Amino acids: CARGLVYRKNTEAFF.

Only a few counts were recorded for this clonotype. The V gene is TRBV28, the J gene TRBJ2-7; the match to TRBD1 covers 7 bases. V was pared by 5 bases and J by 2 bases, with 3 bases of the junction left unmatched. Germline V gene data show CDR1 as MDHEN and CDR2 as SYDVKM. This CDR3 is built from 13 residues. The CDR3 reads CASSHRGPYEQYF. The CDR3 nucleotides read TGTGCCAGCAGTCACAGGGGTCCCTACGAGCAGTACTTC.

This clonotype was found many times. This chain connects TRBV7-6 to TRBJ1-2, with TRBD1 identical over 7 bases. Per the germline V gene, CDR1 is SGHVS and CDR2 is FNYEAQ. This CDR3 is built from 15 residues. V was pared by 3 bases and J by 8 bases, with 12 bases of the junction left unmatched. CDR3 nucleotides: TGTGCCAGCAGCTTCGGTGACAGGGAGGTAGAAGGCTACACCTTC. Translating gives CASSFGDREVEGYTF.

This clonotype occurred many times. The chain recombines TRBV19 with TRBJ1-1; D gene uncertain. CDR1 is LNHDA and CDR2 is SQIVND in the germline V gene (reference sequence). Trimming removed 3 bases from V and 1 base from J, with 3 bases in between. The CDR3 length is 12 residues. The CDR3 DNA reads as TGTGCCAGTAGTATGCAGAACACTGAAGCTTTCTTT. This codes for CASSMQNTEAFF.

This clonotype was counted only a few times. The J gene is TRBJ1-1, the V gene TRBV6-1; 9 bases match TRBD1. The V gene end was trimmed by 5 bases and the J gene end by 3 bases; junction bases not matched to a gene: 7. The CDR3 spans 15 residues. Germline V CDR1 and CDR2: MNHNS, SASEGT. As DNA, the CDR3 is TGTGCCAGCAGTTTCGCACAGGGGGCTCACACTGAAGCTTTCTTT. This sequence encodes CASSFAQGAHTEAFF.

This clonotype was observed a handful of times. The V call is TRBV7-6, the J call TRBJ1-1; D uncertain. The CDR3 is 12 residues long. Trimming took off 1 base at V and 6 bases at J, with 6 bases between the two ends. CDR1 and CDR2 (germline): SGHVS, FNYEAQ. The CDR3: CASSLDWAEAFF. The CDR3 DNA reads TGTGCCAGCAGCTTAGATTGGGCTGAAGCTTTCTTT.

This clonotype was counted at least ten times. This chain joins TRBV29-1 and TRBJ1-1; possible D gene TRBD1, 6 bases. The germline V gene encodes CDR1 SQVTM and CDR2 ANQGSEA. Trimming cost V 7 bases and J 1 base, with 19 bases left between them. This CDR3 has 15 amino acids. The CDR3 nucleotides are TGCAGCGCTAAAGACGCCGGGGGGCCGAACACTGAAGCTTTCTTT. Its translation is CSAKDAGGPNTEAFF.

In this sample, this clonotype turned up a few times. The genes are TRBV12-3 or TRBV12-4 and TRBJ2-7; unclear D gene. This CDR3 has 14 amino acids. V dropped 6 bases and J dropped 4 bases, with 16 bases sitting between them. The CDR3 sequence: CASSPLGGFYEQYF. For the CDR3, the DNA is TGTGCCAGCAGCCCCCTCGGTGGGTTTTACGAGCAGTACTTC.

This clonotype was counted many times. This rearrangement joins TRBV7-2 to TRBJ2-3; TRBD2 agrees at 8 bases. Germline V CDR1 and CDR2: SGHTA, FQGNSA. After removal of 4 bases from V and 5 bases from J, the junction contained 11 bases not matched to a gene. CDR3 length: 16 amino acids. The CDR3 region has the DNA TGTGCCAGCAGCTCCAGGGGCACTAGCGGATTAGATACGCAGTATTTT. Its translation: CASSSRGTSGLDTQYF.

V usage is TRBV6-5 and J usage is TRBJ2-3; no clear D. Germline assignment: CDR1 MNHEY and CDR2 SVGAGI. Trimming took off 0 bases at V and 6 bases at J, with 10 bases between the two ends. The CDR3 spans 14 residues. The CDR3 nucleotides read TGTGCCAGCAGTTACTCACGAGGTTTGGATACGCAGTATTTT. Its protein is CASSYSRGLDTQYF.